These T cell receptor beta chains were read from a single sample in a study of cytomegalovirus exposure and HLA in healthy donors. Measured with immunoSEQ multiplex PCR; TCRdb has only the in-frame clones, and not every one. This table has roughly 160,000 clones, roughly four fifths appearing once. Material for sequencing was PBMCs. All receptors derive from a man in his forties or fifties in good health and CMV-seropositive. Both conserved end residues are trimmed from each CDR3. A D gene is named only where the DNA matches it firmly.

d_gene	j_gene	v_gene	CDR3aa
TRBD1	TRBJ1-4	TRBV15	ATSGPGQGTEKLF
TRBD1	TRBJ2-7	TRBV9	ASSSAGTGKPYEQY
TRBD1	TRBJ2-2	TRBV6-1	ASSEPNLTGVGELF
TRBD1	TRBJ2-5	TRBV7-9	ASSYDRAVETQY
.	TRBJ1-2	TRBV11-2	ASSLDRNRPTYGYT
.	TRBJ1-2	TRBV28	ASSQSTDSYGYT
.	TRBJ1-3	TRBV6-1	ASSEGISSGNTIY
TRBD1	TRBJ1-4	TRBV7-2	ASSFDRGSEKLF
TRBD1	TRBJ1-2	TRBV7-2	ASSFPGGNGYT
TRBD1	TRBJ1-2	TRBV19	ASTPQGRGYGYT
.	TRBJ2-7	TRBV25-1	ASSVQVGYEQY
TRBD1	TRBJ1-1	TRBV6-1	ASSLGTANTEAF
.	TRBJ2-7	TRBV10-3	AISRDISSYEQY
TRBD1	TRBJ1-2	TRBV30	AWILSGGSYGYT
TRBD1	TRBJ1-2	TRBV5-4	ASRPGTATYSQVYGYT
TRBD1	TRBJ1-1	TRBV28	ASSDRGPTEAF
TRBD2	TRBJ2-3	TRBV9	ASTGGGTSGTQY
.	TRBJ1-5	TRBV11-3	ASSLVGPTVGGPQH
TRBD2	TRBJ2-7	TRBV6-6	ASSYGTRSYEQY
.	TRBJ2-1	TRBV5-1	ASSLALARGGNEQF
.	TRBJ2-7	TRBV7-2	ASSFAPREEQY
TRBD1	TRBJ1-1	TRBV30	AGHPGTGDTEAF
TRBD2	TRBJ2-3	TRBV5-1	ASSVSGGADTQY
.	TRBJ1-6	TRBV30	AWRAGRGNSPLH
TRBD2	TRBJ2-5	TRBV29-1	SVFPGLAGETQY
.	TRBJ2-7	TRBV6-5	ASRQTGFGEQY
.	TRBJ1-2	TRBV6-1	ASSPGRFGYGYT
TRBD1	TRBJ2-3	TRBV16	ASSPGQGGDTQY
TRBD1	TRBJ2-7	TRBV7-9	ASRLIGTGGSEQY
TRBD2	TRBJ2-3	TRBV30	AWSSGTRTDTQY
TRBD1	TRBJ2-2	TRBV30	AFPGTGGDGELF
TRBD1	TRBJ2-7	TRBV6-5	ASTTGTDSYEQY
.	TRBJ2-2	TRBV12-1	ASSFAFCGGSGELF
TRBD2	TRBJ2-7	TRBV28	ASSFRGSGDEQY
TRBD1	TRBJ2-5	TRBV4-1	ASSQRDSQETQY
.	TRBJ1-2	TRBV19	ASTTTLVYGYT
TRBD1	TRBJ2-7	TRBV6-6	ASRTGTAPYEQY
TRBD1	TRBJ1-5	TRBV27	ASSLRTGGNQPQH
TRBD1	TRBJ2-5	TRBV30	AWSSNRGRQETQY
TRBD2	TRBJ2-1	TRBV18	ASSPPVTSGRDEQF
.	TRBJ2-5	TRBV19	ASSIGQQETQY
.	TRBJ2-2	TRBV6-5	ASSYSQNTGELF
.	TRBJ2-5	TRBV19	ASTRTGQETQY
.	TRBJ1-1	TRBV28	ASTAPPGEAF
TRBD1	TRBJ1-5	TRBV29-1	SVAAGGYQPQH
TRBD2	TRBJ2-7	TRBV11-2	ASSLLVGTTRQEQY
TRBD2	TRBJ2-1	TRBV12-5	ASGLVTGLAGGPSYNEQF
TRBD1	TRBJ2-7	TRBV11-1	ASSLTTGGEFYEQY